The 14 T cell receptor beta chains given below trace back to one sample, sequenced in a study of blood T cell repertoires in COVID-19. Using immunoSEQ multiplex PCR, the repertoire was profiled, and TCRdb retains in-frame clones only, with some absent. The sample has under 200,000 clones, more than 75% seen once. Sequenced material: PBMCs or T cells enriched from blood (not recorded which). These receptor sequences come from a man aged 35-49 years with acute COVID-19.

The V and J genes are TRBV19 and TRBJ2-2; 11 positions agree with TRBD1. Unmatched junction bases numbered 9, after V lost 8 bases and J lost 4 bases. The CDR3 is made up of 16 amino acids. Germline CDR1 and CDR2: LNHDA and SQIVND (reference sequence). The CDR3 protein is CASATGTGGVTGELFF. The CDR3 DNA sequence: TGTGCCAGTGCAACGGGGACAGGGGGAGTCACCGGGGAGCTGTTTTTT.

The CDR3, as DNA: TGTGCCACCCAGGGGGGCCTAGCGGGAGTAGGAGATACGCAGTATTTT. Its protein product is CATQGGLAGVGDTQYF. V is TRBV2 and J is TRBJ2-3; 10 bases map to TRBD2. The ends lost 10 bases at V and 5 bases at J; junction bases unmatched: 15. The CDR3 totals 16 residues. Germline-derived CDR1 and CDR2 are SNHLY and FYNNEI.

The chain recombines TRBV5-1 with TRBJ1-6; D gene ambiguous. Deletions cut 5 bases from V and 10 bases from J, with 19 bases between. Germline loops: CDR1 SGHRS, CDR2 YFSETQ. The CDR3 sequence is 15 residues long. The CDR3 loop is CASRRYESQESPLHF. The CDR3 coding sequence is TGCGCCAGCAGGAGGTACGAGAGCCAAGAGTCACCCCTCCACTTT.

The chain joins TRBV4-1 to TRBJ1-5, with D possibly being TRBD1 (5 bases). This CDR3 spans 16 amino acids. Germline-derived CDR1 and CDR2 are MGHRA and YSYEKL. Deletions cut 2 bases from V and 0 bases from J, with 11 bases between. This CDR3 reads CASSQSPGGSNQPQHF. CDR3 coding DNA: TGCGCCAGCAGCCAATCCCCCGGGGGTAGCAATCAGCCCCAGCATTTT.

This clone is a singleton in its sample. The V call is TRBV5-4, the J call TRBJ1-5; 9 positions match TRBD1. Germline V gene data show CDR1 as SGHNT and CDR2 as YYREEE (reference sequence). The CDR3 runs to 14 residues. V lost 4 bases and J lost 5; bases outside the gene matches: 4. The CDR3 sequence: CASSRQGEHQPQHF. For the CDR3, the DNA is TGTGCCAGCAGCCGACAGGGGGAACATCAGCCCCAGCATTTT.

CDR3 in DNA: TGTGCCAGCTCACCGTCTACTAGCTCGATCCTGTACCAAGAGACCCAGTACTTC. Translating it yields CASSPSTSSILYQETQYF. V gene TRBV18 combines with J gene TRBJ2-5, with a tentative D call TRBD2 (6 bases). CDR3 size: 18 residues. The germline V gene has CDR1 KGHSH and CDR2 LQKENI. Trimming stripped 3 bases from V and 0 bases from J, with 20 bases between.

The J gene is TRBJ1-1, the V gene TRBV28; 9 bases are a match to TRBD1. Germline assignment: CDR1 MDHEN and CDR2 SYDVKM. CDR3 size: 15 residues. After removal of 5 bases from V and 7 bases from J, the junction contained 11 bases not matched to a gene. CDR3 residues: CASSESGTGKGEAFF. The CDR3 DNA reads as TGTGCCAGCAGTGAGTCCGGGACAGGGAAGGGTGAAGCTTTCTTT. Combining the CDR3 with reference TRBV28 and TRBJ1-1 gives the whole variable domain DVKVTQSSRYLVKRTGEKVFLECVQDMDHENMFWYRQDPGLGLRLIYFSYDVKMKEKGDIPEGYSVSREKKERFSLILESASTNQTSMYLCASSESGTGKGEAFFGQGTRLTVV.

The V and J genes are TRBV6-5 and TRBJ2-3; D unclear. Trimming cost V 6 bases and J 6 bases, with 16 bases left between them. The CDR3 runs to 14 residues. CDR1 and CDR2 (germline): MNHEY, SVGAGI. This CDR3 is CASRLRDTRDTQYF. The CDR3 region has the DNA TGTGCCAGCAGATTGAGAGACACGCGCGATACGCAGTATTTT.

This rearrangement joins TRBV24-1 to TRBJ1-3; TRBD1 matches 9 bases. This CDR3 contains 16 residues. Per germline, CDR1 KGHDR and CDR2 SFDVKD. The V gene end was trimmed by 4 bases and the J gene end by 5 bases; junction bases not matched to a gene: 8. CDR3 sequence (DNA): TGTGCCACCAGTGAGGCCGGGACAGGGAGTCGAAACACCATATATTTT. As protein: CATSEAGTGSRNTIYF.

This chain uses TRBV28 with TRBJ1-1; D is perhaps TRBD1 (6 bases). The CDR3 has 13 amino acids. Germline V gene data show CDR1 as MDHEN and CDR2 as SYDVKM. With 7 bases removed from V and 2 bases from J, the gap between germline ends came to 11 bases. DNA for the CDR3: TGTGCCAGCACAGGGGCGAGTAACACTGAAGCTTTCTTT. Translated, it gives CASTGASNTEAFF. The complete variable domain, with remaining parts taken from reference TRBV28 and TRBJ1-1, reads DVKVTQSSRYLVKRTGEKVFLECVQDMDHENMFWYRQDPGLGLRLIYFSYDVKMKEKGDIPEGYSVSREKKERFSLILESASTNQTSMYLCASTGASNTEAFFGQGTRLTVV.

The count of this clone is one. The rearrangement links TRBV2 to TRBJ1-5; a weak D match, TRBD1 (6 bases). Germline CDR1 is SNHLY and CDR2 is FYNNEI. Trimming pared 7 bases from V and 4 bases from J, leaving 17 bases between. The CDR3 length is 15 residues. The CDR3 sequence: CASKETGQQNQPQHF. In nucleotides, the CDR3 is TGTGCCAGCAAAGAGACGGGACAACAAAATCAGCCCCAGCATTTT.

The chain links TRBV11-2 to TRBJ2-7; D possibly corresponds to TRBD1 (5 bases). This CDR3 has 14 residues. The germline V gene has CDR1 SGHAT and CDR2 FQNNGV. The V end was cut by 7 bases, the J end by 2 bases, with 15 bases between. The CDR3 bases are TGTGCCAGCATCATGGGCCAGGGCCCCTACGAGCAGTACTTC. Its translation: CASIMGQGPYEQYF.

The rearrangement uses TRBV19 and TRBJ2-7; 10 nucleotides line up with TRBD1. Trimming took 3 bases from V and 2 from J; bases not matched to a gene: 1. This CDR3 region has 14 residues. CDR1 LNHDA and CDR2 SQIVND come from the germline V gene (reference sequence). This CDR3 is CASSIGTGAYEQYF. DNA of the CDR3: TGTGCCAGTAGTATTGGGACAGGGGCCTACGAGCAGTACTTC.

The rearrangement joins TRBV10-3 to TRBJ2-3; D call uncertain. The CDR3 totals 12 residues. Trimming shortened V by 3 bases and J by 7 bases, and 8 bases separated the two germline ends. Germline CDR1 is ENHRY and CDR2 is SYGVKD. The CDR3 DNA is TGTGCCATCAGTGACATGAGCAATACGCAGTATTTT. Protein product: CAISDMSNTQYF.